These T cell receptor beta chains were read from a single sample in a study of OX40 agonist ivuxolimab in advanced cancers. Sequencing used immunoSEQ multiplex PCR; TCRdb keeps in-frame clones, though not all of them. This table has 55,000 to 75,000 clones, 90% to 95% appearing once. The material sequenced was CD4+ or CD8+ T cells sorted from blood, taken in a trial of the OX40 agonist ivuxolimab. These receptors all come from an adult with an advanced solid tumor such as melanoma, head and neck, liver or kidney cancer. CDR3s include the opening cysteine and the closing phenylalanine or tryptophan. A D gene is named only where the DNA matches it firmly. Size is omitted from some rows. Given values are once, few, many or a class for expanded clones.

>TRBJ1-2|TRBV4-2|once|TRBD1
CASSQSEGASGYTF
TGTGCCAGCAGCCAAAGCGAGGGGGCAAGTGGCTACACCTTC
>TRBJ2-7|TRBV5-4|-|-
CASSLDDSYEQYF
TGTGCCAGCAGCTTGGACGACTCCTACGAGCAGTACTTC
>TRBJ2-7|TRBV27|-|-
CASSFAGPLYEQYF
TGTGCCAGCAGTTTCGCGGGCCCCCTCTACGAGCAGTACTTC
>TRBJ2-3|TRBV7-3|-|-
CASSLDSTPTDTQYF
TGTGCCAGCAGCTTGGACTCCACTCCCACAGATACGCAGTATTTT
>TRBJ2-3|TRBV4-3|-|TRBD2
CASSQFLAGGSTDTQYF
TGCGCCAGCAGCCAATTCCTAGCGGGAGGAAGCACAGATACGCAGTATTTT
>TRBJ2-7|TRBV7-9|-|-
CATKRGNLEQYF
TGTGCCACTAAGAGGGGGAACCTCGAGCAGTACTTC
>TRBJ1-6|TRBV9|-|-
CASSAGGSSYNSPLHF
TGTGCCAGCAGCGCGGGCGGGAGCTCCTATAATTCACCCCTCCACTTT
>TRBJ1-1|TRBV7-2|-|-
CASSLLNTEAFF
TGTGCCAGCAGCTTACTAAACACTGAAGCTTTCTTT
>TRBJ2-1|TRBV7-2|-|-
CASSITGFTYNEQFF
TGTGCCAGCAGCATAACCGGGTTCACCTACAATGAGCAGTTCTTC
>TRBJ2-2|TRBV9|-|-
CASSVEGDANTGELFF
TGTGCCAGCAGCGTAGAGGGCGACGCGAACACCGGGGAGCTGTTTTTT
>TRBJ1-1|TRBV2|-|-
CASRGNTEAFF
TGTGCCAGCAGAGGAAACACTGAAGCTTTCTTT
>TRBJ2-1|TRBV15|-|TRBD2
CATSRGTSGSNEQFF
TGTGCCACCAGCAGAGGGACTAGCGGGAGCAATGAGCAGTTCTTC
>TRBJ2-1|TRBV11-2|-|TRBD2
CASSSLAGNSYNEQFF
TGTGCCAGCAGCTCTTTAGCGGGAAACTCCTACAATGAGCAGTTCTTC
>TRBJ2-1|TRBV4-1|-|-
CASSQGAGYEQFF
TGCGCCAGCAGCCAAGGGGCGGGATATGAGCAGTTCTTC
>TRBJ2-1|TRBV25-1|-|-
CASSRSPSSYNEQFF
TGTGCCAGCAGTCGCAGCCCTAGCTCCTACAATGAGCAGTTCTTC
>TRBJ1-1|TRBV28|-|TRBD1
CASSTLQGSLMNTEAFF
TGTGCCAGCAGTACCTTACAGGGGTCCCTAATGAACACTGAAGCTTTCTTT
>TRBJ2-7|TRBV4-3|-|-
CASSQGTGSSYEQYF
TGCGCCAGCAGCCAAGGGACCGGAAGCTCCTACGAGCAGTACTTC
>TRBJ2-5|TRBV7-8|-|TRBD1
CASSWDRMGQGNAETQYF
TGTGCCAGCAGCTGGGACCGGATGGGACAGGGGAACGCAGAGACCCAGTACTTC
>TRBJ2-7|TRBV19|-|-
CASSTLGGISYEQYF
TGTGCCAGTAGTACTCTAGGGGGGATATCCTACGAGCAGTACTTC
>TRBJ2-5|TRBV9|-|-
CASSVVGGPQETQYF
TGTGCCAGCAGCGTAGTGGGCGGTCCTCAAGAGACCCAGTACTTC
>TRBJ2-2|TRBV28|-|-
CASSLAGDMNTGELFF
TGTGCCAGCAGTTTGGCGGGGGACATGAACACCGGGGAGCTGTTTTTT
>TRBJ2-6|TRBV29-1|few|-
CSVEDFFPIGGSGANVLTF
TGCAGCGTTGAAGATTTTTTCCCGATTGGAGGGTCTGGGGCCAACGTCCTGACTTTC
>TRBJ2-5|TRBV5-8|-|TRBD1
CASSLGQEETQYF
TGTGCCAGCAGCCTCGGACAGGAAGAGACCCAGTACTTC
>TRBJ2-1|TRBV15|-|-
CATSRTGSYNEQFF
TGTGCCACCAGCAGAACTGGGTCCTACAATGAGCAGTTCTTC
>TRBJ2-7|TRBV6-1|-|-
CASSPGPYEQYF
TGTGCCAGCAGTCCGGGACCCTACGAGCAGTACTTC
>TRBJ2-3|TRBV27|-|TRBD2
CASSQGLAGEDTQYF
TGTGCCAGCAGTCAAGGACTAGCGGGAGAAGATACGCAGTATTTT
>TRBJ2-1|TRBV7-9|-|-
CASSLAGPYNEQFF
TGTGCCAGCAGCTTAGCGGGCCCCTACAATGAGCAGTTCTTC
>TRBJ2-7|TRBV18|-|TRBD1
CASSPPTGAVGYEQYF
TGTGCCAGCTCACCGCCCACAGGGGCGGTAGGATACGAGCAGTACTTC
>TRBJ1-4|TRBV7-9|-|-
CASSLAPDGDEKLFF
TGTGCCAGCAGCTTAGCGCCCGACGGTGATGAAAAACTGTTTTTT
>TRBJ2-7|TRBV18|once|-
CASSPGDAGLYEQYF
TGTGCCAGCTCCCCGGGGGACGCAGGGCTCTACGAGCAGTACTTC
>TRBJ2-3|TRBV27|-|-
CASSLFFGSGTDTQYF
TGTGCCAGCAGTTTATTTTTCGGGAGCGGGACAGATACGCAGTATTTT
>TRBJ1-1|TRBV14|large|-
CASSQDGGAYTEAFF
TGTGCCAGCAGCCAAGATGGGGGGGCGTACACTGAAGCTTTCTTT
>TRBJ2-1|TRBV19|once|TRBD2
CASSIALAGHNEQFF
TGTGCCAGTAGTATAGCACTAGCGGGACACAATGAGCAGTTCTTC
>TRBJ2-3|TRBV5-6|-|TRBD2
CASSLAGLALSTDTQYF
TGTGCCAGCAGCTTGGCCGGACTAGCACTTAGCACAGATACGCAGTATTTT
>TRBJ2-1|TRBV4-3|-|TRBD2
CASSQDSGSSYNEQFF
TGCGCCAGCAGCCAAGATAGCGGGAGCTCCTACAATGAGCAGTTCTTC
>TRBJ1-1|TRBV6-5|-|-
CASSYLGPEAFF
TGTGCCAGCAGTTACTTAGGACCTGAAGCTTTCTTT
>TRBJ2-3|TRBV5-1|-|TRBD1
CASSPGTGKTDTQYF
TGCGCCAGCAGCCCCGGGACAGGGAAGACAGATACGCAGTATTTT
>TRBJ2-1|TRBV15|-|-
CATSRAKGRYNEQFF
TGTGCCACCAGCAGAGCCAAGGGACGGTACAATGAGCAGTTCTTC
>TRBJ2-3|TRBV6-1|-|-
CASRPRSAGTDTQYF
TGTGCCAGCAGACCTCGGAGTGCCGGCACAGATACGCAGTATTTT
>TRBJ2-3|TRBV27|-|-
CASSLGGGLTDTQYF
TGTGCCAGCAGTTTAGGGGGAGGACTCACAGATACGCAGTATTTT
>TRBJ2-5|TRBV2|-|-
CASSVEALQETQYF
TGTGCCAGCAGTGTAGAAGCGTTACAAGAGACCCAGTACTTC
>TRBJ2-7|TRBV25-1|-|TRBD2
CASSGTSGSEQYF
TGTGCCAGCAGCGGGACTAGCGGGAGTGAGCAGTACTTC
>TRBJ2-7|TRBV5-5|-|-
CASSFHYEQYF
TGTGCCAGCAGCTTCCACTACGAGCAGTACTTC
>TRBJ2-7|TRBV19|-|TRBD2
CASSLGLAGHYEQYF
TGTGCCAGTAGTTTGGGACTAGCGGGACACTACGAGCAGTACTTC
>TRBJ1-1|TRBV19|-|-
CASTLGHTEAFF
TGTGCCAGTACCTTGGGGCACACTGAAGCTTTCTTT
>TRBJ2-1|TRBV6-6|-|-
CASSPSLSSYNEQFF
TGTGCCAGCAGTCCCTCCCTCAGCTCCTACAATGAGCAGTTCTTC
>TRBJ1-4|TRBV28|-|-
CASSPRSTNEKLFF
TGTGCCAGCAGTCCCAGAAGTACTAATGAAAAACTGTTTTTT
>TRBJ2-3|TRBV4-1|-|TRBD2
CASSQAPLTSGRADTQYF
TGCGCCAGCAGCCAAGCCCCCTTAACTAGCGGGAGAGCGGATACGCAGTATTTT
>TRBJ2-7|TRBV5-6|-|-
CASSLEGPFLEQYF
TGTGCCAGCAGCTTGGAGGGCCCCTTTCTTGAGCAGTACTTC
>TRBJ2-7|TRBV30|-|-
CAWSVQGYEQYF
TGTGCCTGGAGTGTCCAGGGGTACGAGCAGTACTTC
>TRBJ2-5|TRBV12-1|medium-sized|-
CASSFVAGEETQYF
TGTGCCAGCAGCTTTGTAGCGGGAGAGGAGACCCAGTACTTC
>TRBJ2-1|TRBV11-2|-|TRBD2
CASSEPAGGPWNEQFF
TGTGCCAGCAGCGAGCCAGCGGGAGGGCCTTGGAATGAGCAGTTCTTC
>TRBJ1-2|TRBV4-1|-|-
CASSPLYQMAVPPGF
TGCGCCAGCAGCCCCCTATATCAAATGGCAGTCCCTCCCGGCTTC